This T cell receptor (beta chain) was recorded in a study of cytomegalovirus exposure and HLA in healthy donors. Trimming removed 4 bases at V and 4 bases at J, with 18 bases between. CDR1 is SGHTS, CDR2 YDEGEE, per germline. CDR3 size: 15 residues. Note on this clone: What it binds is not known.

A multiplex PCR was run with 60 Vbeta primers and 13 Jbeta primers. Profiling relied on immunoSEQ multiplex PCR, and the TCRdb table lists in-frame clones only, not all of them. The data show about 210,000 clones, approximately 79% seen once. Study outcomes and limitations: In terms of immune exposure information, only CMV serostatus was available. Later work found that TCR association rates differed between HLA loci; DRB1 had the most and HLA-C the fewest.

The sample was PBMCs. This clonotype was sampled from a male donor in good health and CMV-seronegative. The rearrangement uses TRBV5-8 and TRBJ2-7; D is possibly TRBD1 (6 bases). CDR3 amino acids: CASSRDDRLGYEQYF. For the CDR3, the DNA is TGTGCCAGCAGCAGAGATGACAGGTTAGGGTACGAGCAGTACTTC. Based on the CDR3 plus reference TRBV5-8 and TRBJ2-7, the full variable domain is EAGVTQSPTHLIKTRGQQATLRCSPISGHTSVYWYQQALGLGLQFLLWYDEGEERNRGNFPPRFSGRQFPNYSSELNVNALELEDSALYLCASSRDDRLGYEQYFGPGTRLTVT.